One and the same sample provided the 19 T cell receptor beta chains below, sequenced in a study of graft-versus-host responses after intestinal transplantation. Here immunoSEQ multiplex PCR was the method, and the copy in TCRdb shows in-frame clones only, minus some. The sample lists 85,000 to 90,000 clones; 80% to 95% were seen once. No antigen has been identified for these receptors. The sequenced sample was unstimulated CD4+ T cells sorted from spleen or lymph node cells, obtained before intestinal transplant. Receptors were obtained from a human donor who received an intestinal transplant.

V is TRBV18 and J is TRBJ2-7, with a weak D call TRBD2 (5 bases). Germline V gene lookup returns CDR1 KGHSH and CDR2 LQKENI. CDR3 size: 12 residues. Between the trimmed V and J ends, which lost 4 bases and 5 bases, there was a span of 9 bases. As DNA, the CDR3 is TGTGCCAGCTCACTCTACGGGGACGAGCAGTACTTC. Protein product: CASSLYGDEQYF.

The rearrangement links TRBV7-9 to TRBJ1-3; D gene ambiguous. Trimming stripped 2 bases from V and 0 bases from J, with 5 bases between. In germline, CDR1 is SEHNR, CDR2 FQNEAQ (reference sequence). The CDR3 sequence is 14 residues long. Written as DNA, the CDR3 is TGTGCCAGCAGCTTATTGTACTCTGGAAACACCATATATTTT. Translation gives CASSLLYSGNTIYF.

The chain combines TRBV10-3 with TRBJ1-1; possible D gene TRBD1, 6 bases. Trimming took off 6 bases at V and 3 bases at J, with 26 bases between the two ends. CDR1 is ENHRY and CDR2 is SYGVKD in the germline V gene. The CDR3 is 18 residues long. Here the CDR3 reads CAIRRRQGILLGDTEAFF. CDR3 coding DNA: TGTGCCATCAGGAGACGGCAGGGGATTTTACTGGGCGACACTGAAGCTTTCTTT.

The chain joins TRBV4-1 to TRBJ2-7, with 12 positions matching TRBD2. The CDR3 has 17 residues. Germline V gene sequence: CDR1 MGHRA, CDR2 YSYEKL. With 2 bases clipped from V and 4 bases from J, the junction kept 9 bases outside the gene matches. CDR3 residues: CASSQPRASGRGYEQYF. The CDR3 bases are TGCGCCAGCAGCCAACCCCGGGCTAGCGGGAGGGGGTACGAGCAGTACTTC.

V gene TRBV6-5 combines with J gene TRBJ2-3; 10 positions agree with TRBD2. The CDR3 sequence is 16 residues long. Germline V lookup: CDR1 MNHEY, CDR2 SVGAGI. V shed 3 bases, J shed 6 bases, and the junction held 9 bases outside the gene matches. CDR3: CASSYESGRALDTQYF. CDR3 in DNA: TGTGCCAGCAGTTATGAGAGCGGGAGGGCCCTGGATACGCAGTATTTT.

The chain recombines TRBV19 with TRBJ1-5; D is unclear. This CDR3 spans 13 amino acids. In germline, CDR1 is LNHDA, CDR2 SQIVND (reference sequence). The V gene lost 6 bases and the J gene lost 6 bases, with 12 bases spanning the gap. The CDR3: CASSLGMFQPQHF. CDR3 bases: TGTGCCAGTAGCTTAGGGATGTTTCAGCCCCAGCATTTT.

The chain couples TRBV6-1 to TRBJ2-7; possible D gene TRBD1, 5 bases. The DNA end is more similar to TRBJ2-1, so the J call may be wrong. The germline V gene has CDR1 MNHNS and CDR2 SASEGT. This CDR3 is 16 amino acids long. CDR3 sequence (DNA): TGTGCCAGCAGTGAAGCTAGGGGTATTTCCTACAATGAGCAGTTCTTC. Its protein product is CASSEARGISYNEQFF.

This sequence joins TRBV29-1 and TRBJ1-6; D possibly corresponds to TRBD1 (6 bases). Germline V CDR1 and CDR2: SQVTM, ANQGSEA. The CDR3 consists of 11 residues. Trimming removed 7 bases from V and 9 bases from J, with 10 bases in between. This CDR3 is CSGNRASPLHF. CDR3 DNA sequence: TGCAGCGGAAACAGGGCTTCACCCCTCCACTTT. Variable domain in full (rest from reference TRBV29-1 and TRBJ1-6): SAVISQKPSRDICQRGTSLTIQCQVDSQVTMMFWYRQQPGQSLTLIATANQGSEATYESGFVIDKFPISRPNLTFSTLTVSNMSPEDSSIYLCSGNRASPLHFGNGTRLTVT.

The chain is built from TRBV23-1 and TRBJ1-1, with a possible D match to TRBD1 (5 bases). TRBV23-1 is an ORF, with its function uncertain. The CDR3 is made up of 15 amino acids. Deletions cut 3 bases from V and 1 base from J, with 12 bases between. CDR3 amino acids: CASSQSRAGNTEAFF. For the CDR3, the DNA is TGCGCCAGCAGTCAGTCCAGGGCTGGGAACACTGAAGCTTTCTTT.

The chain joins TRBV7-8 to TRBJ1-1; D is undetermined. This CDR3 spans 20 amino acids. Deletions cut 2 bases from V and 4 bases from J, with 29 bases between. In germline, CDR1 is SGHVS, CDR2 FQNEAQ. The CDR3 protein is CASSLFERSIEPGSRTEAFF. CDR3 DNA sequence: TGTGCCAGCAGCTTATTCGAGCGCTCTATAGAGCCAGGTTCTCGCACTGAAGCTTTCTTT.

The chain joins TRBV19 to TRBJ2-7; D possibly matches TRBD1 or TRBD2 (5 bases each). This CDR3 is built from 13 residues. CDR1 is LNHDA, CDR2 SQIVND, per germline (reference sequence). Trimming left V 6 bases short and J 2 bases short, with 11 bases between. CDR3 sequence reads: CASSRDRAYEQYF. As DNA, the CDR3 is TGTGCCAGTAGCCGGGACCGAGCCTACGAGCAGTACTTC. Combining the CDR3 with reference TRBV19 and TRBJ2-7 gives the whole variable domain DGGITQSPKYLFRKEGQNVTLSCEQNLNHDAMYWYRQDPGQGLRLIYYSQIVNDFQKGDIAEGYSVSREKKESFPLTVTSAQKNPTAFYLCASSRDRAYEQYFGPGTRLTVT.

The J gene is TRBJ1-5, the V gene TRBV19; D may be TRBD1 (5 bases). Trimming stripped 3 bases from V and 6 bases from J, with 12 bases between. Germline loops: CDR1 LNHDA, CDR2 SQIVND (reference sequence). The CDR3 is made up of 14 amino acids. The CDR3 reads CASSIPWGFQPQHF. The CDR3, as DNA: TGTGCCAGTAGTATTCCATGGGGGTTTCAGCCCCAGCATTTT.

V is TRBV30 and J is TRBJ2-1; 7 nucleotides align to TRBD2. The CDR3 totals 15 residues. Per the germline V gene, CDR1 is GTSNPN and CDR2 is SVGIG (reference sequence). The junction had 12 bases not matched to a gene; V was cut back by 3 bases and J by 7 bases. CDR3 amino acids: CAWSPTFGRGNEQFF. The CDR3 region has the DNA TGTGCCTGGAGCCCCACTTTTGGGAGGGGAAATGAGCAGTTCTTC.

The CDR3 DNA sequence: TGTGCCAGCAGTGAATATGGCAGGGCCTACGAGCAGTACTTC. This sequence encodes CASSEYGRAYEQYF. The V gene is TRBV25-1, the J gene TRBJ2-7, with D possibly matching TRBD1 (5 bases). With 0 bases removed from V and 2 bases from J, the gap between germline ends came to 8 bases. The CDR3 sequence is 14 residues long. Per germline, CDR1 MGHDK and CDR2 SYGVNS.

This CDR3 reads CASNVLAGATKNTGELFF. CDR3 nucleotide sequence: TGTGCCAGCAACGTACTAGCGGGGGCCACTAAGAACACCGGGGAGCTGTTTTTT. The V gene is TRBV11-2, the J gene TRBJ2-2; 11 positions match TRBD2. V shed 7 bases, J shed 1 base, and the junction held 11 bases outside the gene matches. Per the germline V gene, CDR1 is SGHAT and CDR2 is FQNNGV. The CDR3 has 18 residues.

The gene calls are TRBV5-1 and TRBJ2-7, with 16 bases lining up with TRBD2. The germline V gene encodes CDR1 SGHRS and CDR2 YFSETQ. CDR3 length: 16 amino acids. V shed 4 bases and J 9 bases; nucleotides not matched to a gene: 10. The CDR3 spells CASSIGTSGRAPLQYF. CDR3 nucleotides: TGCGCCAGCAGCATAGGGACTAGCGGGAGGGCCCCTCTGCAGTACTTC.

V and J are TRBV5-1 and TRBJ2-1, with D possibly TRBD2 on 6 matching bases. The CDR3 runs 14 residues. V was pared by 0 bases and J by 11 bases, with 15 bases between. Germline CDR1 is SGHRS and CDR2 is YFSETQ. CDR3 loop: CASSLGSTGDQQFF. The DNA of the CDR3 is TGCGCCAGCAGCTTGGGCTCAACGGGAGATCAGCAGTTCTTC.

The chain carries TRBV7-2 and TRBJ2-7, with D perhaps TRBD1 (5 bases). Germline V gene sequence: CDR1 SGHTA, CDR2 FQGNSA. The CDR3 has 13 residues. Trimming removed 0 bases from V and 3 bases from J, with 6 bases in between. The CDR3 DNA follows: TGTGCCAGCAGCTTAGCGGGGCGCTACGAGCAGTACTTC. Its protein product is CASSLAGRYEQYF.

The V call is TRBV25-1, the J call TRBJ2-5, with a weak D call TRBD2 (5 bases). The CDR3 loop spans 12 amino acids. Trimming cost V 2 bases and J 4 bases, with 5 bases left between them. CDR1 and CDR2 from the germline V gene are MGHDK and SYGVNS. The CDR3 DNA reads TGTGCCAGCAGTGAACGGGGAGAGACCCAGTACTTC. Protein sequence: CASSERGETQYF.